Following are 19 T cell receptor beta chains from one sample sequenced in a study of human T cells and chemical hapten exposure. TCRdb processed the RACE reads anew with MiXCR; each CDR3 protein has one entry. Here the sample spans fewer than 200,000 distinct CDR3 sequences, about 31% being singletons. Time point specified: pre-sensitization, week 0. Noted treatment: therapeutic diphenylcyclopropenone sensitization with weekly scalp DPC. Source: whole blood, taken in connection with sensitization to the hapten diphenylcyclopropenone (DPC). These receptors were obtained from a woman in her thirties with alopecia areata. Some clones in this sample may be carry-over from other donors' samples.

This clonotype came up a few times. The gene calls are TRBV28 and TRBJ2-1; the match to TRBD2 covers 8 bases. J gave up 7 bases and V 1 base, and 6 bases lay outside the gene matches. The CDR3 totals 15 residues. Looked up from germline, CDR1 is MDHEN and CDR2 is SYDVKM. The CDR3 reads CASSLSIGGRNEQFF. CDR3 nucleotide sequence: TGTGCCAGCAGTTTATCTATTGGCGGGAGGAATGAGCAGTTCTTC.

The CDR3 is CASSQDLGSAGHGYTF. Written as DNA, the CDR3 is TGTGCCAGCAGCCAAGATCTTGGCAGTGCTGGTCATGGCTACACCTTC. The genes are TRBV14 and TRBJ1-2; the D is unclear. This CDR3 has 16 amino acids. Trimming stripped 0 bases from V and 6 bases from J, with 17 bases between. Germline CDR1 reads SGHDN; CDR2 reads FVKESK.

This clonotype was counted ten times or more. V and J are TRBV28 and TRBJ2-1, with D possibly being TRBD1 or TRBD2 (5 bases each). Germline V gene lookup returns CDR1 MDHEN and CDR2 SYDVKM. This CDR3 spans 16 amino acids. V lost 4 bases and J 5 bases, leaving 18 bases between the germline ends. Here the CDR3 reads CASSSQSVRDDNEQFF. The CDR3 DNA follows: TGTGCCAGCAGTTCTCAATCCGTCCGGGACGACAATGAGCAGTTCTTC.

CDR3 loop: CAISGVWGPGDEQFF. DNA of the CDR3: TGTGCCATCAGTGGGGTTTGGGGCCCGGGCGATGAGCAGTTCTTC. The V call is TRBV10-3, the J call TRBJ2-1; tentatively, D is TRBD1 (5 bases). There are 15 residues in the CDR3. From germline, CDR1 is ENHRY and CDR2 SYGVKD. Trimming took off 4 bases at V and 8 bases at J, with 18 bases between the two ends.

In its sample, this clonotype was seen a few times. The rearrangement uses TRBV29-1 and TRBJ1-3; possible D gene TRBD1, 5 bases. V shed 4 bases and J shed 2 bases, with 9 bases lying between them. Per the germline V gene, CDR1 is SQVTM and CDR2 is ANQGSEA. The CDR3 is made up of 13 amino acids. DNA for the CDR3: TGCAGCGTTGCGAGCAGGGCTGGAAACACCATATATTTT. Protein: CSVASRAGNTIYF.

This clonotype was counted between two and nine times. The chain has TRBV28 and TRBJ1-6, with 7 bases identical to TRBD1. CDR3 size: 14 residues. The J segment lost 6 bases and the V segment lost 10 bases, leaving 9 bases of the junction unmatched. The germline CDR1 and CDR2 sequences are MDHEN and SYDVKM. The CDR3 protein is CATAGTVFNSPLHF. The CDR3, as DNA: TGTGCCACCGCTGGGACAGTCTTTAATTCACCCCTCCACTTT. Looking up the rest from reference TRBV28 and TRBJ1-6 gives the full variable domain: DVKVTQSSRYLVKRTGEKVFLECVQDMDHENMFWYRQDPGLGLRLIYFSYDVKMKEKGDIPEGYSVSREKKERFSLILESASTNQTSMYLCATAGTVFNSPLHFGNGTRLTVT.

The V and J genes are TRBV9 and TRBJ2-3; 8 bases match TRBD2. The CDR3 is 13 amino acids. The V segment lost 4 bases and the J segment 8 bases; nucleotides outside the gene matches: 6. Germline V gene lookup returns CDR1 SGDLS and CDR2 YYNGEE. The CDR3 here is CASSPPGLATQYF. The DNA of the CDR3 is TGTGCCAGCAGCCCCCCCGGACTAGCTACGCAGTATTTT.

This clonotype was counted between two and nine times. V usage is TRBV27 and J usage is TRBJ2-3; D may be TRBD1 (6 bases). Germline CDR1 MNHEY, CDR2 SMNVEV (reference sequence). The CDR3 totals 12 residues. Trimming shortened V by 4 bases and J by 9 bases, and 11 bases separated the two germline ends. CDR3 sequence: CASSYIRGTQYF. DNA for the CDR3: TGTGCCAGCAGTTATATCAGGGGCACGCAGTATTTT.

The CDR3 nucleotides are TGTGCCAGCAGTTACTTGGCCAGGGGAAATTCACCCCTCCACTTT. The encoded protein is CASSYLARGNSPLHF. The V call is TRBV6-2 or TRBV6-3, the J call TRBJ1-6; D is possibly TRBD1 (6 bases). V lost 1 base to trimming and J lost 7 bases, with 11 bases between them. Germline values: CDR1 MNHEY, CDR2 SVGEGT. The CDR3 spans 15 residues.

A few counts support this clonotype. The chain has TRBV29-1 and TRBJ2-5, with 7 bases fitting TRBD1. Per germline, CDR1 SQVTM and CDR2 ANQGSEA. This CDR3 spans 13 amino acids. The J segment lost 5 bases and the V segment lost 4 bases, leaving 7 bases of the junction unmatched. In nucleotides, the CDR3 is TGCAGCGTTGGGGACAGTGCCAAGGAGACCCAGTACTTC. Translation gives CSVGDSAKETQYF.

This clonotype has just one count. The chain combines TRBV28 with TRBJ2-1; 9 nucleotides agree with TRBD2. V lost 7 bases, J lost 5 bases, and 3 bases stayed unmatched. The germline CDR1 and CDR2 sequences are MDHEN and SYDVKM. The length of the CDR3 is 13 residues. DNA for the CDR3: TGTGCCAGCATGGCGGGAGGGGACAATGAGCAGTTCTTC. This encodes CASMAGGDNEQFF.

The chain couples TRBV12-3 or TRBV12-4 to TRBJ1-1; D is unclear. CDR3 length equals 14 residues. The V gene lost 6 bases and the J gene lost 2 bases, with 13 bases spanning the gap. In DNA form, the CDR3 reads TGTGCCAGCAGCTTCCAGGAGACCAACACTGAAGCTTTCTTT. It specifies CASSFQETNTEAFF.

The CDR3 region has the DNA TGTGCCAGCAGCCGGACAGGGGCGTTGGAAGAGCAGTACTTC. Translating it yields CASSRTGALEEQYF. The chain is built from TRBV11-1 and TRBJ2-7; 9 bases line up with TRBD1. Germline CDR1 and CDR2: SGHAT and FQDESV (reference sequence). CDR3 length: 14 amino acids. J gave up 7 bases and V 5 bases, and 9 bases lay outside the gene matches.

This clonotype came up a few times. In DNA form, the CDR3 reads TGTGCCAGCAGCCCGGGGGACTACGAGCAGTACTTC. Protein product: CASSPGDYEQYF. The rearrangement joins TRBV6-6 to TRBJ2-7; possibly TRBD2 for D (6 bases). Per germline, CDR1 MNHNY and CDR2 SVGAGI (reference sequence). The CDR3 totals 12 residues. The ends were cut back, 6 bases at V and 3 bases at J, with 9 bases in the middle.

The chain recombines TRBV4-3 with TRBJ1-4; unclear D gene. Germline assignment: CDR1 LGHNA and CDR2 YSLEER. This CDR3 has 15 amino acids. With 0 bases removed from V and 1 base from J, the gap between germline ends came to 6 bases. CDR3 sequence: CASSQEWITNEKLFF. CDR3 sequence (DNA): TGCGCCAGCAGCCAAGAATGGATAACTAATGAAAAACTGTTTTTT.

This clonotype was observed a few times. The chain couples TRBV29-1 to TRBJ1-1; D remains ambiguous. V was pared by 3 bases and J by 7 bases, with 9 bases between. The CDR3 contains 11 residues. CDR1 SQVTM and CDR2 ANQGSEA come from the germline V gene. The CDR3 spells CSVDIGIEAFF. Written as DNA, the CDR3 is TGCAGCGTTGATATTGGTATTGAAGCTTTCTTT.

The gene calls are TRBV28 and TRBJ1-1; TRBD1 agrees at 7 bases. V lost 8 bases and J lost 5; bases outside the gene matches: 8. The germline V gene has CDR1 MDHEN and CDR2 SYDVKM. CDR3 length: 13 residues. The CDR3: CASRPGQRTEAFF. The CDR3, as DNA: TGTGCCAGCCGACCGGGACAGAGGACTGAAGCTTTCTTT. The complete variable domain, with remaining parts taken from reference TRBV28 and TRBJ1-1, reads DVKVTQSSRYLVKRTGEKVFLECVQDMDHENMFWYRQDPGLGLRLIYFSYDVKMKEKGDIPEGYSVSREKKERFSLILESASTNQTSMYLCASRPGQRTEAFFGQGTRLTVV.

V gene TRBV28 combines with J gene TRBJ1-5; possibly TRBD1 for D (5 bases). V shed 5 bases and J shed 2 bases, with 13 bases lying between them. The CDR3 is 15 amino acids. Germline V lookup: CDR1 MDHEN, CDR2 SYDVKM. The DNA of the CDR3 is TGTGCCAGCAGTCGAAGCGTGGGGGGCAATCAGCCCCAGCATTTT. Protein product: CASSRSVGGNQPQHF.

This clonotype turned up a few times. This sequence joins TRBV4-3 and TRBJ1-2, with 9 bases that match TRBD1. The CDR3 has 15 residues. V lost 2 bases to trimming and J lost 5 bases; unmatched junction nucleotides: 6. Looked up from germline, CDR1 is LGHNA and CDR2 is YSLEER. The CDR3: CASSQIGQGRYGYTF. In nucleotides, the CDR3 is TGCGCCAGCAGCCAAATCGGACAGGGGCGGTATGGCTACACCTTC.